This T cell receptor beta chain was documented in a study of identical twins. With no exceptions, donors were healthy Caucasians. TCRdb redid the calling of the 5' RACE reads with MiXCR, one entry per CDR3 protein. The profile shows 550,000 to 800,000 distinct CDR3 sequences, roughly 6.6% of them singletons. Findings and caveats of the study: Beta clonotypes that were abundant in cord blood contained fewer insertions, a pattern absent from memory repertoires. The authors drew conclusions from cross-sectional statistical analysis rather than following the same donors. Partly confounded zero-insertion analyses could result from invariant MAIT and iNKT cells.

Trimming removed 0 bases from V and 2 bases from J; junction bases left unmatched: 8. The length of the CDR3 is 17 residues. Germline assignment: CDR1 SGDLS and CDR2 YYNGEE. Ten or more counts support this clonotype. Its target is unknown. This sample was shared with a second study, whose subject was yellow fever vaccine responses in identical twins.

The clonotype comes from a woman between 18 and 29 years old in good health. Material: PBMCs. The V call is TRBV9, the J call TRBJ2-3, with 8 bases identical to TRBD2. Here the CDR3 reads CASSVEGRGASTDTQYF. The CDR3, as DNA: TGTGCCAGCAGCGTAGAGGGGCGGGGGGCCTCCACAGATACGCAGTATTTT.